These 27 T cell receptor beta chains were sequenced from one sample in a study of metastatic and nonmetastatic thyroid tumors. With MiXCR, TCRdb called clones anew from the PCR reads. The sample holds about 33,000 clones; 15% to 20% are singletons and the top ten take under 15%. Patients underwent thyroid surgery, and none had received any treatment before it. Sequencing was done on a sample of blood. Receptor source: a male donor with papillary thyroid cancer or a benign thyroid nodule (not recorded which). Some clones in this sample may be carry-over from other donors' samples.

This clone has at least ten counts. The CDR3 ends on some other residue instead of the conserved phenylalanine or tryptophan, so this is likely a read error. CDR3 nucleotide sequence: TGTGCCAGCAGCTTAGGGCAGGAGGGCGAGCAGTACCTC. Its protein is CASSLGQEGEQYL. This sequence joins TRBV11-2 and TRBJ2-7; D perhaps matches TRBD2 (6 bases). V shed 1 base and J shed 6 bases, with 10 bases lying between them. The germline V gene has CDR1 SGHAT and CDR2 FQNNGV. This CDR3 spans 13 amino acids.

This clone came up many times. The chain carries TRBV7-6 and TRBJ2-3; 9 nucleotides align to TRBD2. V was pared by 5 bases and J by 6 bases, with 18 bases of the junction left unmatched. The CDR3 consists of 18 residues. The germline V gene has CDR1 SGHVS and CDR2 FNYEAQ. The CDR3 loop reads CASSQTSGTSRSGDTQYF. The CDR3 nucleotides read TGTGCCAGCAGCCAAACCTCCGGGACTAGCAGGTCGGGCGATACGCAGTATTTT.

V is TRBV7-9 and J is TRBJ2-4; no firm D call. Germline CDR1 and CDR2: SEHNR and FQNEAQ (reference sequence). The CDR3 length is 13 residues. Trimming cost V 4 bases and J 10 bases, with 14 bases left between them. The CDR3 DNA sequence: TGTGCCAGCAGCTCAGAAATACTATCAATTCAGTACTTC. It encodes CASSSEILSIQYF.

V and J are TRBV27 and TRBJ2-7; D perhaps matches TRBD2 (6 bases). Germline V gene sequence: CDR1 MNHEY, CDR2 SMNVEV (reference sequence). V was shortened by 0 bases and J by 0 bases, with 9 bases between the two germline ends. The CDR3 spans 15 residues. CDR3 residues: CASSLSGLLSYEQYF. DNA for the CDR3: TGTGCCAGCAGTTTATCGGGACTCCTCTCCTACGAGCAGTACTTC.

This clone came up many times. This chain uses TRBV12-3 or TRBV12-4 with TRBJ1-6; 11 positions agree with TRBD1. This CDR3 is built from 15 residues. The trim removed 6 bases at V and 8 bases at J, leaving 6 bases unmatched. The CDR3 loop reads CASSPGQGVYSPLHF. For the CDR3, the DNA is TGTGCCAGCAGCCCGGGACAGGGGGTATATTCACCCCTCCACTTT.

This clone came up a few times. The chain employs TRBV6-2 or TRBV6-3 and TRBJ2-1; 11 bases are shared with TRBD1. Per germline, CDR1 MNHEY and CDR2 SVGEGT. This CDR3 contains 16 residues. Unmatched junction bases numbered 12, after V lost 6 bases and J lost 8 bases. The DNA of the CDR3 is TGTGCCAGCAGCATCCATGCCGGACAGGGGGCAGATGAGCAGTTCTTC. This sequence encodes CASSIHAGQGADEQFF.

This clone was counted at least ten times. The same CDR3 also results from other DNA sequences found in this sample. V is TRBV5-1 and J is TRBJ2-5; TRBD2 agrees at 7 bases. Germline loops: CDR1 SGHRS, CDR2 YFSETQ. CDR3 length: 15 amino acids. V was clipped by 3 bases and J by 0 bases; unmatched bases: 5. This CDR3 is CASSSQGLDQETQYF. The CDR3 DNA reads TGCGCCAGCAGCTCCCAAGGACTAGACCAAGAGACCCAGTACTTC. The complete variable domain, with remaining parts taken from reference TRBV5-1 and TRBJ2-5, reads KAGVTQTPRYLIKTRGQQVTLSCSPISGHRSVSWYQQTPGQGLQFLFEYFSETQRNKGNFPGRFSGRQFSNSRSEMNVSTLELGDSALYLCASSSQGLDQETQYFGPGTRLLVL.

This clone was counted ten times or more. The same CDR3 can be traced to other DNA sequences in this sample. V usage is TRBV28 and J usage is TRBJ1-1; D ambiguous. Germline V gene sequence: CDR1 MDHEN, CDR2 SYDVKM. This CDR3 is 12 amino acids long. V was shortened by 7 bases and J by 10 bases, with 16 bases between the two germline ends. This chain's CDR3 is CASKGGLGRAFF. CDR3 in DNA: TGTGCCAGCAAAGGTGGGTTGGGTCGAGCTTTCTTT.

This clone has ten or more counts. This sequence joins TRBV4-3 and TRBJ1-3, with unresolved D. Trimming shortened V by 0 bases and J by 0 bases, and 9 bases separated the two germline ends. The germline V gene has CDR1 LGHNA and CDR2 YSLEER. CDR3 length: 16 residues. CDR3: CASSQDQMASGNTIYF. In DNA, the CDR3 is TGCGCCAGCAGCCAAGATCAGATGGCCTCTGGAAACACCATATATTTT.

The rearrangement uses TRBV6-1 and TRBJ2-1; 9 bases are shared with TRBD2. The CDR3 runs to 16 residues. The junction had 3 bases not matched to a gene; V was cut back by 2 bases and J by 1 base. Germline CDR1 and CDR2: MNHNS and SASEGT. The chain's CDR3 is CASSELAGASYNEQFF. CDR3 in DNA: TGTGCCAGCAGTGAATTAGCGGGAGCGTCCTACAATGAGCAGTTCTTC.

This clone showed up many times. The CDR3 here is CASSPGGGSLADTQYF. The CDR3 DNA follows: TGTGCCAGCTCACCAGGCGGGGGTAGTCTGGCGGATACGCAGTATTTT. The chain has TRBV18 and TRBJ2-3; 7 nucleotides align to TRBD2. Germline values: CDR1 KGHSH, CDR2 LQKENI. The CDR3 has 16 residues. V was pared by 2 bases and J by 6 bases, with 11 bases of the junction left unmatched.

In this sample, this clone turned up many times. The chain links TRBV6-5 to TRBJ1-2; D is undetermined. V lost 2 bases to trimming and J lost 4 bases, with 5 bases between them. The CDR3 loop spans 12 amino acids. Germline V gives CDR1 MNHEY, CDR2 SVGAGI. Here the CDR3 reads CASSYGGYGYTF. For the CDR3, the DNA is TGTGCCAGCAGTTACGGAGGCTATGGCTACACCTTC.

This clone is categorized as medium-sized. This CDR3 is CASSTHRGGYTF. The CDR3 DNA is TGTGCCAGCAGTACCCACAGGGGTGGCTACACCTTC. The chain recombines TRBV6-1 with TRBJ1-2; 7 bases match TRBD1. Looked up from germline, CDR1 is MNHNS and CDR2 is SASEGT. CDR3 size: 12 residues. V lost 5 bases and J lost 7; bases outside the gene matches: 4.

In this sample, this clone turned up many times. V usage is TRBV13 and J usage is TRBJ1-2; D not resolved. Per the germline V gene, CDR1 is PRHDT and CDR2 is FYEKMQ (reference sequence). The germline V and J ends were trimmed by 1 base and 6 bases, with 18 bases remaining between them. The CDR3 covers 16 residues. In DNA form, the CDR3 reads TGTGCCAGCAGCTTAGCCGTAAGAAGTCCAAAGGATGGCTACACCTTC. The encoded protein is CASSLAVRSPKDGYTF.

In this sample, this clone turned up many times. The chain has TRBV18 and TRBJ1-3; TRBD1 matches 9 bases. V trimming: 6 bases; J trimming: 1 base; junction bases outside the gene matches: 13. There are 18 residues in the CDR3. CDR1 is KGHSH, CDR2 LQKENI, per germline. CDR3 sequence: CASSPYRTGATSGNTIYF. CDR3 in DNA: TGTGCCAGCTCCCCTTACAGGACAGGGGCGACTTCTGGAAACACCATATATTTT.

Written as DNA, the CDR3 is TGTGCCTGGACCTTAACGCCTACAGGGACTGAAGCTTTCTTT. Residues: CAWTLTPTGTEAFF. The rearrangement uses TRBV30 and TRBJ1-1, with D possibly matching TRBD1 (6 bases). Trimming pared 4 bases from V and 5 bases from J, leaving 17 bases between. Germline V lookup: CDR1 GTSNPN, CDR2 SVGIG (reference sequence). The CDR3 has 14 amino acids.

This clone has more than one count but fewer than ten. The V gene is TRBV28, the J gene TRBJ2-2; 9 nucleotides agree with TRBD1. Germline V gene lookup returns CDR1 MDHEN and CDR2 SYDVKM. This CDR3 contains 15 residues. The CDR3 region is CASGGTGRNTGELFF. CDR3 sequence (DNA): TGTGCTAGCGGTGGGACAGGGCGGAACACCGGGGAGCTGTTTTTT.

This clone was detected ten times or more. V and J are TRBV5-1 and TRBJ2-6; D possibly corresponds to TRBD2 (6 bases). The length of the CDR3 is 16 residues. Looked up from germline, CDR1 is SGHRS and CDR2 is YFSETQ. The germline V and J ends were trimmed by 4 bases and 1 base, with 12 bases remaining between them. CDR3 DNA: TGCGCCAGCAGCATGAGACGGGGGTCTGGGGCCAACGTCCTGACTTTC. This encodes CASSMRRGSGANVLTF.

The chain links TRBV19 to TRBJ1-5; D unclear. Per germline, CDR1 LNHDA and CDR2 SQIVND (reference sequence). CDR3 length equals 13 residues. The V end lost 8 bases, the J end lost 2 bases, and 10 bases lay between the germline ends. CDR3 in DNA: TGTGCCAGTGCAGTCGATGGCAATCAGCCCCAGCATTTT. As protein: CASAVDGNQPQHF.

This clone turned up a few times. The chain recombines TRBV19 with TRBJ2-7, with TRBD1 as a possible D gene (5 bases). CDR1 and CDR2 from the germline V gene are LNHDA and SQIVND (reference sequence). The CDR3 has 15 amino acids. Trimming cost V 3 bases and J 0 bases, with 12 bases left between them. The CDR3 DNA reads TGTGCCAGTAGTATTAGTACAGGCGGCTCCTACGAGCAGTACTTC. Residues: CASSISTGGSYEQYF.

In its sample, this clone was seen many times. The V call is TRBV15, the J call TRBJ1-2, with 8 bases aligning to TRBD1. The CDR3 runs to 13 residues. The V gene's germline CDR1 is LNHNV and CDR2 YYDKDF (reference sequence). Unmatched junction bases numbered 6, after V lost 7 bases and J lost 5 bases. The CDR3 is CATTQDRGYGYTF. DNA for the CDR3: TGTGCCACCACCCAAGACAGGGGATATGGCTACACCTTC. The complete variable domain, with remaining parts taken from reference TRBV15 and TRBJ1-2, reads DAMVIQNPRYQVTQFGKPVTLSCSQTLNHNVMYWYQQKSSQAPKLLFHYYDKDFNNEADTPDNFQSRRPNTSFCFLDIRSPGLGDTAMYLCATTQDRGYGYTFGSGTRLTVV.

This clone is medium-sized within its sample. This chain uses TRBV24-1 with TRBJ1-2; maybe TRBD1 (6 bases). The CDR3 consists of 15 residues. The V end lost 3 bases, the J end lost 2 bases, and 12 bases lay between the germline ends. CDR1 KGHDR and CDR2 SFDVKD come from the germline V gene. CDR3 loop: CATSDPSGGNYGYTF. The DNA of the CDR3 is TGTGCCACCAGTGATCCCTCGGGGGGCAACTATGGCTACACCTTC.

This clone was picked up many times. The genes are TRBV19 and TRBJ2-2; D is uncertain. The length of the CDR3 is 13 residues. V was clipped by 2 bases and J by 6 bases, with 7 bases between them. CDR1 LNHDA and CDR2 SQIVND come from the germline V gene (reference sequence). CDR3 in amino acids: CASSINLAGELFF. The CDR3 DNA follows: TGTGCCAGTAGTATAAATTTGGCCGGGGAGCTGTTTTTT. Supplemented by reference TRBV19 and TRBJ2-2, the full variable domain reads DGGITQSPKYLFRKEGQNVTLSCEQNLNHDAMYWYRQDPGQGLRLIYYSQIVNDFQKGDIAEGYSVSREKKESFPLTVTSAQKNPTAFYLCASSINLAGELFFGEGSRLTVL.

This clone is judged medium-sized (0.01 to 0.1%). The V call is TRBV28, the J call TRBJ2-3, with 10 bases that match TRBD2. After removal of 6 bases from V and 6 bases from J, the junction contained 12 bases not matched to a gene. Germline CDR1 and CDR2: MDHEN and SYDVKM. CDR3 length: 16 amino acids. CDR3 nucleotide sequence: TGTGCCAGCAGCGGGACAGAAGCGGGAGGGCGGGATACGCAGTATTTT. Protein sequence: CASSGTEAGGRDTQYF.

This clone has a handful of counts. With a much larger clone just one base away, this may be a read error. The chain employs TRBV9 and TRBJ2-1, with a weak D call TRBD2 (6 bases). CDR3 length: 13 amino acids. The germline CDR1 and CDR2 sequences are SGDLS and YYNGEE. Between the trimmed V and J ends, which lost 5 bases and 3 bases, there was a span of 9 bases. Here the CDR3 DNA reads TGTGCCAGCAGAGAGACTAGCTACAATGAGCAGTTCTTC. Amino acid sequence: CASRETSYNEQFF.

This clone came up many times. The chain couples TRBV5-6 to TRBJ2-1; 9 bases align to TRBD1. This CDR3 region has 14 residues. Trimming at V came to 3 bases and at J to 6 bases, leaving 4 bases not matched to a gene. Germline V gene sequence: CDR1 SGHDT, CDR2 YYEEEE. This CDR3 is CASSSGTGFNEQFF. The DNA for the CDR3 is TGTGCCAGCAGCTCCGGGACAGGGTTCAATGAGCAGTTCTTC. Filled out from reference TRBV5-6 and TRBJ2-1, the complete variable domain reads DAGVTQSPTHLIKTRGQQVTLRCSPKSGHDTVSWYQQALGQGPQFIFQYYEEEERQRGNFPDRFSGHQFPNYSSELNVNALLLGDSALYLCASSSGTGFNEQFFGPGTRLTVL.

This clone was counted ten times or more. This sample includes further DNA sequences coding for the same CDR3. The rearrangement joins TRBV13 to TRBJ2-4, with TRBD2 identical over 14 bases. Germline V gives CDR1 PRHDT, CDR2 FYEKMQ (reference sequence). V trimming: 2 bases; J trimming: 1 base; junction bases outside the gene matches: 7. The length of the CDR3 is 19 residues. The CDR3 reads CASSLRLAGGPGAKNIQYF. In DNA, the CDR3 is TGTGCCAGCAGCTTAAGACTAGCGGGGGGGCCGGGGGCCAAAAACATTCAGTACTTC.